The T cell receptor beta chain described here comes from a study of beta chain features in type 1 diabetes. General study results and limits: Researchers reported that naive, central memory and Treg TCRB repertoires appeared more similar in patients than in healthy donors. TCRB CDR3s were moderately but significantly shorter in Type 1 diabetes patients in all four CD4+ subsets.

What was sequenced were expressed TCRB transcripts, since all of the isolated RNA had been reverse transcribed. Data came from immunoSEQ multiplex PCR; TCRdb stores just in-frame clones and leaves some out. The sample records a few hundred thousand clones, roughly a quarter being singletons. V was pared by 5 bases and J by 3 bases, with 7 bases between. Germline V gene sequence: CDR1 SGHAT, CDR2 FQDESV (reference sequence). The CDR3 length is 12 residues. This clone was found a few times. Antigen: not known. The sequenced material came from naive CD4+ T cells from blood. This TCR came from a woman younger than 45 with type 1 diabetes. V is TRBV11-1 and J is TRBJ2-5; possibly TRBD2 for D (5 bases). CDR3 in amino acids: CASSHGEETQYF. DNA of the CDR3: TGTGCCAGCAGCCACGGGGAAGAGACCCAGTACTTC. The entire variable domain, with the rest obtained from reference TRBV11-1 and TRBJ2-5, is as follows: EAEVAQSPRYKITEKSQAVAFWCDPISGHATLYWYRQILGQGPELLVQFQDESVVDDSQLPKDRFSAERLKGVDSTLKIQPAELGDSAMYLCASSHGEETQYFGPGTRLLVL.